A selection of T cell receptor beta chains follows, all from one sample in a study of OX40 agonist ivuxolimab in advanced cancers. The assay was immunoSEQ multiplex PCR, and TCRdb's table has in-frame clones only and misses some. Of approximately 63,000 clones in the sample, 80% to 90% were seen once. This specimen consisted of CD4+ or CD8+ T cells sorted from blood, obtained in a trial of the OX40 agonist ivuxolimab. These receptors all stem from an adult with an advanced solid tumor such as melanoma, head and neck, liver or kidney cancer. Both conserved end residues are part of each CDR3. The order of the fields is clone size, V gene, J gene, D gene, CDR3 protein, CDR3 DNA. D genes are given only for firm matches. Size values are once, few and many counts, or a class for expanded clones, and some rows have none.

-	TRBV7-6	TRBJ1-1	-	CASSLDRVGTEAFF	TGTGCCAGCAGCTTAGATCGGGTTGGCACTGAAGCTTTCTTT
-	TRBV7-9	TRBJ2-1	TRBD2	CASTAPGTSFNEQFF	TGTGCCAGCACCGCCCCCGGGACTAGCTTCAATGAGCAGTTCTTC
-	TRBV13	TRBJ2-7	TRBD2	CASSLTLGTSGSKAYEQYF	TGTGCCAGCAGCTTAACGTTGGGGACTAGCGGGAGTAAGGCCTACGAGCAGTACTTC
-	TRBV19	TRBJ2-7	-	CASSFSSAGSSYEQYF	TGTGCCAGTAGTTTTTCCTCTGCCGGGAGCTCCTACGAGCAGTACTTC
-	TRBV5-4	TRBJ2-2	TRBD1	CASSVRDRANTGELFF	TGTGCCAGCAGCGTCCGGGACAGAGCGAACACCGGGGAGCTGTTTTTT
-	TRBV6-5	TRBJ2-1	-	CASSYVGENEQFF	TGTGCCAGCAGTTACGTCGGGGAGAATGAGCAGTTCTTC
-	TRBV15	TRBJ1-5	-	CATSIVGNQPQHF	TGTGCCACCAGCATAGTTGGCAATCAGCCCCAGCATTTT
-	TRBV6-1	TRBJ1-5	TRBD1	CASSLTGGSNQPQHF	TGTGCCAGCAGTCTCACAGGGGGTAGCAATCAGCCCCAGCATTTT
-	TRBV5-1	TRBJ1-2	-	CASNPSGGAGGNYGYTF	TGCGCCAGCAACCCATCGGGGGGGGCAGGTGGTAACTATGGCTACACCTTC
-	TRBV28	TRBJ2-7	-	CASSSPDFLDHEQYF	TGTGCCAGCAGTTCCCCGGACTTTCTGGATCACGAGCAGTACTTC
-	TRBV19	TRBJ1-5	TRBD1	CASSIVPAGQGRQPQHF	TGTGCCAGTAGTATAGTCCCTGCCGGACAGGGCCGTCAGCCCCAGCATTTT
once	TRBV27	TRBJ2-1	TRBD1	CASSGIQGDNEQFF	TGTGCCAGCAGTGGGATACAGGGGGACAATGAGCAGTTCTTC
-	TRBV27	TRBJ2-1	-	CASSFPGGEQFF	TGTGCCAGCAGTTTCCCTGGTGGTGAGCAGTTCTTC
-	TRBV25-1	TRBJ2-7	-	CASSERGQSFRYEQYF	TGTGCCAGCAGTGAAAGAGGTCAGTCCTTTCGGTACGAGCAGTACTTC
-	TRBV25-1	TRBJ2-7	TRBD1	CASSSGTGSLSYEQYF	TGTGCCAGCAGTTCGGGGACAGGATCCTTATCGTACGAGCAGTACTTC
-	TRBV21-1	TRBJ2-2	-	CASSKARGAGELFF	TGTGCCAGCAGCAAAGCGCGGGGAGCCGGGGAGCTGTTTTTT
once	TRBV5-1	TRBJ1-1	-	CASSLGGHTEAFF	TGCGCCAGCAGCTTGGGAGGGCACACTGAAGCTTTCTTT
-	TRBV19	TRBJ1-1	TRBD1	CASSTVQGYTEAFF	TGTGCCAGTAGTACCGTACAGGGGTACACTGAAGCTTTCTTT
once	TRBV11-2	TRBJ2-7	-	CASSLGTQVAYEQYF	TGTGCCAGCAGCTTGGGGACACAGGTTGCCTACGAGCAGTACTTC
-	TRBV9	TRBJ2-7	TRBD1	CASSAGQVEDYEQYF	TGTGCCAGCAGCGCGGGACAGGTGGAGGACTACGAGCAGTACTTC
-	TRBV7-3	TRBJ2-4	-	CASSSSELLAKNIQYF	TGTGCCAGCAGCTCTTCGGAACTACTAGCCAAAAACATTCAGTACTTC
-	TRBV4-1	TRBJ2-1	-	CASSLMTGSINEQFF	TGCGCCAGCAGCCTAATGACCGGGAGTATCAATGAGCAGTTCTTC
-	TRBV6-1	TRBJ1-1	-	CASRLLNTEAFF	TGTGCCAGCAGGCTTTTGAACACTGAAGCTTTCTTT
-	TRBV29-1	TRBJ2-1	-	CSVGTMIYNEQFF	TGCAGCGTTGGGACAATGATCTACAATGAGCAGTTCTTC
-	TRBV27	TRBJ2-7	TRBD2	CASRLAGDYEQYF	TGTGCCAGCAGACTAGCGGGAGACTACGAGCAGTACTTC
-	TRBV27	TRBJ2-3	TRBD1	CASSPRQGAWLSSF	TGTGCCAGCAGTCCCCGACAGGGCGCCTGGCTCTCCTCATTT
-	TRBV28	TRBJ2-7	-	CASSYGLIYEQYF	TGTGCCAGCAGTTACGGGCTTATCTACGAGCAGTACTTC
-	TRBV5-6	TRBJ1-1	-	CASTTTGEGWNTEAFF	TGTGCCAGCACCACTACAGGAGAGGGATGGAACACTGAAGCTTTCTTT
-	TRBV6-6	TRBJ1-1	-	CASSPGGTEAFF	TGTGCCAGCAGTCCCGGGGGGACTGAAGCTTTCTTT
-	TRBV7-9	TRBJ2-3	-	CASSLIVDTQYF	TGTGCCAGCAGCTTAATCGTAGATACGCAGTATTTT
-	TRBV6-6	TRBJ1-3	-	CASSYMDQNTIYF	TGTGCCAGCAGTTACATGGACCAAAACACCATATATTTT
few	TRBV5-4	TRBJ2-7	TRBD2	CASSFGLAYYEQYF	TGTGCCAGCAGCTTCGGACTAGCCTACTACGAGCAGTACTTC
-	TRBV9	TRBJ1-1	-	CASSVGQGYTEAFF	TGTGCCAGCAGCGTCGGTCAGGGGTACACTGAAGCTTTCTTT
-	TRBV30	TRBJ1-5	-	CAWADSNQPQHF	TGTGCCTGGGCTGATAGCAATCAGCCCCAGCATTTT
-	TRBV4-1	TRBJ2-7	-	CASSQEDGYILEQYF	TGCGCCAGCAGCCAAGAAGACGGTTATATCCTAGAGCAGTACTTC
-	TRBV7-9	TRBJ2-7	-	CASSSGESREQYF	TGTGCCAGCAGCTCAGGGGAATCGAGGGAGCAGTACTTC
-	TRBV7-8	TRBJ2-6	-	CASSLGWGPLSGANVLTF	TGTGCCAGCAGCTTAGGATGGGGCCCCCTCTCTGGGGCCAACGTCCTGACTTTC
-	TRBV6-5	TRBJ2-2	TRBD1	CASSPAGGSGGELFF	TGTGCCAGCAGCCCGGCAGGGGGAAGTGGCGGGGAGCTGTTTTTT
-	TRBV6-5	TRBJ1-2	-	CASSMGGYTF	TGTGCCAGCAGCATGGGTGGCTACACCTTC
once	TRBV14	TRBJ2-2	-	CASSQISGELFF	TGTGCCAGCAGCCAAATTTCCGGGGAGCTGTTTTTT
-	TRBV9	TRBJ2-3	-	CASSDSLADTQYF	TGTGCCAGCAGCGACTCACTAGCAGATACGCAGTATTTT
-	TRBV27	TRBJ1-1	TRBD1	CASSLTGGAEAFF	TGTGCCAGCAGTTTGACAGGGGGGGCTGAAGCTTTCTTT